Included here is one TCR beta chain sequence, with context. Antigen specificity is unknown. Repertoires were generated with immunoSEQ multiplex PCR, while TCRdb's copy carries only in-frame clones and drops some. Of about 110,000 clones in the sample, approximately 94% are singletons; the top ten hold around 0.65%. These data are taken from a study of cytomegalovirus exposure and HLA in healthy donors. Donors were drawn from the 120-subject validation cohort, separate from the approximately 700-subject first cohort. The germline CDR1 and CDR2 sequences are LGHNA and YSLEER. The CDR3 extends over 15 amino acids. After removal of 1 base from V and 4 bases from J, the junction contained 6 bases not matched to a gene. Points from the study as a whole: Specificity of three CMV-associated chains for CMV antigens was verified in vitro.

The sample was PBMCs. J is TRBJ2-5 and V is TRBV4-3, with 7 bases lining up with TRBD2. The TCR originated in a woman younger than 30 in good health and CMV-seronegative. CDR3 sequence: CASSQVSSGRETQYF. The CDR3 bases are TGCGCCAGCAGCCAAGTCTCTAGCGGTAGAGAGACCCAGTACTTC.